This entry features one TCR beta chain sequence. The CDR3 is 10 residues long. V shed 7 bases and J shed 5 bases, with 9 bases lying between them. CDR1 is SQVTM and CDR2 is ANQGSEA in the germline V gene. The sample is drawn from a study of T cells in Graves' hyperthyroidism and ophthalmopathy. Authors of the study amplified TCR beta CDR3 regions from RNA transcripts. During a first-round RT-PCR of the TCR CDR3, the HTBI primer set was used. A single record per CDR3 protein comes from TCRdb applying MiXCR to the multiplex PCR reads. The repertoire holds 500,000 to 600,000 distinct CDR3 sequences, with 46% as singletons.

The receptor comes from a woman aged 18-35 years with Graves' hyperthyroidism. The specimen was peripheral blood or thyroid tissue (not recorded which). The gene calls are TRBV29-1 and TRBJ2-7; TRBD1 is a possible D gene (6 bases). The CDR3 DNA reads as TGCAGCGACAGGGCCCACGAGCAGTACTTC. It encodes CSDRAHEQYF.